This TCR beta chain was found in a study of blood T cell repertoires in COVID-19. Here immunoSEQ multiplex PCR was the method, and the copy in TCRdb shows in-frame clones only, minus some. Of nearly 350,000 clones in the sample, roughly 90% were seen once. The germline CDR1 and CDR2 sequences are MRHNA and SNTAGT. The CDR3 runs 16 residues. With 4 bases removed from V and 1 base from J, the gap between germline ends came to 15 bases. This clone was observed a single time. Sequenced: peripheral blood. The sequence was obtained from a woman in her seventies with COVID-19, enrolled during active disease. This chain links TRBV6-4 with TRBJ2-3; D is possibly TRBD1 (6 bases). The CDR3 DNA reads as TGTGCCAGCAGTGCAGATCGGGCAGGGGGCACAGATACGCAGTATTTT. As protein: CASSADRAGGTDTQYF.